The 24 T cell receptor beta chains given below trace back to one sample, sequenced in a study of T cell repertoires in cytomegalovirus infection. TCRdb re-derived calls from the reads in MiXCR, one entry per CDR3 protein. Of about 300,000 distinct CDR3 sequences listed, around 10% were seen once; the top ten hold around 2.5%. Sequencing used PBMCs. The origin of the receptors is a human donor in good health (CMV status not recorded). Some clones in this sample may be carry-over from other donors' samples.

This clonotype was counted many times. The chain carries TRBV5-4 and TRBJ2-5, with 7 bases identical to TRBD2. Germline V gene sequence: CDR1 SGHNT, CDR2 YYREEE (reference sequence). J lost 2 bases, V lost 2 bases, and 3 bases had no gene match. The CDR3 is 14 amino acids. CDR3 amino acids: CASSFGGNQETQYF. DNA of the CDR3: TGTGCCAGCAGCTTCGGGGGGAATCAAGAGACCCAGTACTTC.

The chain is built from TRBV5-1 and TRBJ1-2; 8 bases map to TRBD1. Germline V lookup: CDR1 SGHRS, CDR2 YFSETQ. The trim removed 4 bases at V and 1 base at J, leaving 12 bases unmatched. The CDR3 loop spans 17 amino acids. The CDR3 DNA reads as TGCGCCAGCAGCCCCGGGGGGGGACAGGCTCTTAACTATGGCTACACCTTC. It is translated as CASSPGGGQALNYGYTF.

This clonotype has a handful of counts. The chain uses TRBV5-1 and TRBJ1-6; 9 bases align to TRBD1. V dropped 4 bases and J dropped 10; count of bases not matched to a gene: 12. The CDR3 covers 16 residues. CDR1 SGHRS and CDR2 YFSETQ come from the germline V gene. The CDR3 region is CASSVGAGTGLSPLHF. The CDR3 nucleotides are TGCGCCAGCAGCGTTGGTGCCGGGACAGGGCTATCACCCCTCCACTTT. Looking up the rest from reference TRBV5-1 and TRBJ1-6 gives the full variable domain: KAGVTQTPRYLIKTRGQQVTLSCSPISGHRSVSWYQQTPGQGLQFLFEYFSETQRNKGNFPGRFSGRQFSNSRSEMNVSTLELGDSALYLCASSVGAGTGLSPLHFGNGTRLTVT.

Many counts were recorded for this clonotype. The chain has TRBV7-8 and TRBJ2-3, with 9 nucleotides matching TRBD1. Germline V gene sequence: CDR1 SGHVS, CDR2 FQNEAQ. The CDR3 covers 16 residues. Losses at the gene ends were 6 bases for V and 4 bases for J; bases not matched to a gene: 11. The CDR3 loop reads CASSRDRAEVADTQYF. CDR3 bases: TGTGCCAGCAGTCGGGACAGGGCTGAAGTCGCAGATACGCAGTATTTT.

This clonotype was seen many times. The chain uses TRBV5-8 and TRBJ2-7, with 10 bases lining up with TRBD1. This CDR3 is 15 amino acids long. The germline gives CDR1 SGHTS, CDR2 YDEGEE. V shed 3 bases, J shed 9 bases, and the junction held 12 bases outside the gene matches. The CDR3 DNA follows: TGTGCCAGCAGCTCATCCGGGACAGGGGTTGTTGGGCAGTACGTC. It translates to CASSSSGTGVVGQYV.

The rearrangement uses TRBV7-9 and TRBJ1-5, with TRBD1 as a possible D gene (5 bases). This CDR3 has 14 residues. Germline V CDR1 and CDR2: SEHNR, FQNEAQ (reference sequence). Between the trimmed V and J ends, which lost 5 bases and 0 bases, there was a span of 8 bases. CDR3 sequence: CASSQGRSNQPQHF. CDR3 nucleotide sequence: TGTGCCAGCAGCCAGGGCCGTAGCAATCAGCCCCAGCATTTT.

This chain uses TRBV20-1 with TRBJ2-1; TRBD1 matches 7 bases. The CDR3 contains 12 residues. The germline gives CDR1 DFQATT, CDR2 SNEGSKA (reference sequence). The trim removed 3 bases at V and 10 bases at J, leaving 6 bases unmatched. In DNA form, the CDR3 reads TGCAGTGCTAGCCGACAGGGTGACGAGCAGTTCTTC. Translating it yields CSASRQGDEQFF.

This chain joins TRBV9 and TRBJ1-2; 9 bases fit TRBD1. Germline V gene data show CDR1 as SGDLS and CDR2 as YYNGEE. V was clipped by 1 base and J by 5 bases; unmatched bases: 6. The length of the CDR3 is 15 residues. This CDR3 reads CASSVSSGQGYGYTF. As DNA, the CDR3 is TGTGCCAGCAGCGTATCTTCGGGACAGGGTTATGGCTACACCTTC.

This clonotype has just a few counts. The chain has TRBV6-5 and TRBJ1-2; 7 bases are shared with TRBD1. V lost 2 bases, J lost 3 bases, and 12 bases stayed unmatched. The CDR3 contains 17 residues. Per germline, CDR1 MNHEY and CDR2 SVGAGI. CDR3 sequence: CASSYQFTGAEDYGYTF. CDR3 in DNA: TGTGCCAGCAGTTACCAATTTACAGGGGCTGAAGACTATGGCTACACCTTC.

This clonotype occurred a few times. This clone may be a read error of a much larger clone one base away. The V and J genes are TRBV7-8 and TRBJ2-1; tentative D call: TRBD2 (7 bases). V was cut by 1 base and J by 10 bases, with 17 bases left in between. The CDR3 contains 15 residues. Germline V gene sequence: CDR1 SGHVS, CDR2 FQNEAQ. This chain's CDR3 is CASSLGGGGGKEQFF. In nucleotides, the CDR3 is TGTGCCAGCAGCTTAGGGGGGGGGGGGGGCAAAGAGCAGTTCTTC.

In its sample, this clonotype was seen many times. The chain couples TRBV20-1 to TRBJ2-3; D perhaps matches TRBD1 (5 bases). Germline V gene lookup returns CDR1 DFQATT and CDR2 SNEGSKA (reference sequence). V lost 6 bases and J lost 4, with 11 bases in between. The CDR3 is made up of 12 amino acids. CDR3 in DNA: TGCAGTGCATCCGACAGCGCAGATACGCAGTATTTT. Protein product: CSASDSADTQYF.

This clonotype has ten or more counts. The rearrangement uses TRBV28 and TRBJ2-7, with D tentatively TRBD1 (5 bases). The V end lost 3 bases, the J end lost 3 bases, and 9 bases lay between the germline ends. The CDR3 covers 13 residues. In germline, CDR1 is MDHEN, CDR2 SYDVKM. CDR3 sequence (DNA): TGTGCCAGCAGTTTCCCAGGGAACTACGAGCAGTACGTC. Translation: CASSFPGNYEQYV.

About this clonotype itself: Possible read error: a much larger clone is one base away. Likely a read error: the CDR3 ends without its conserved phenylalanine or tryptophan. The chain is built from TRBV19 and TRBJ1-2, with 7 bases matching TRBD1. The CDR3 consists of 15 residues. Trimming removed 9 bases from V and 4 bases from J; junction bases left unmatched: 14. CDR1 is LNHDA and CDR2 is SQIVND in the germline V gene (reference sequence). In DNA, the CDR3 is TGTGCCAGCCGAACGTCGTTTCAGGGGGTCTATGGCTACACCCTC. It codes for CASRTSFQGVYGYTL.

The table lists this clonotype with many counts. The V call is TRBV16, the J call TRBJ2-7; unclear D gene. V lost 2 bases and J lost 5, with 4 bases in between. Germline assignment: CDR1 KGHSY and CDR2 FQNENV. The CDR3 length is 11 residues. CDR3 in amino acids: CASSQTHEQYV. Here the CDR3 DNA reads TGTGCCAGCAGCCAAACGCACGAGCAGTACGTC.

This clonotype was picked up many times. The rearrangement links TRBV7-2 to TRBJ2-3; a weak D match, TRBD2 (5 bases). The CDR3 runs to 11 residues. Trimming left V 3 bases short and J 9 bases short, with 7 bases between. The germline V gene encodes CDR1 SGHTA and CDR2 FQGNSA. The CDR3 sequence: CASSFRRTQYF. CDR3 bases: TGTGCCAGCAGCTTCCGGAGGACGCAGTATTTT.

The rearrangement uses TRBV7-9 and TRBJ1-2; D perhaps matches TRBD1 (5 bases). Germline V gives CDR1 SEHNR, CDR2 FQNEAQ (reference sequence). The V gene lost 5 bases and the J gene lost 7 bases, with 23 bases spanning the gap. This CDR3 contains 16 residues. CDR3 in amino acids: CASSGGTAVEPGGYTF. The CDR3 nucleotides are TGTGCCAGCAGCGGAGGGACGGCGGTCGAGCCCGGTGGCTACACCTTC.

The chain combines TRBV2 with TRBJ1-6; TRBD1 might be the D (5 bases). V was trimmed by 5 bases and J by 2 bases, leaving 13 bases between them. CDR1 and CDR2 (germline): SNHLY, FYNNEI. This CDR3 is 16 amino acids long. In DNA form, the CDR3 reads TGTGCCAGCAGTTTCAGGGAGACAGCCTATAATTCACCCCTCCACTTT. As protein: CASSFRETAYNSPLHF.

The table lists this clonotype with many counts. The V and J genes are TRBV19 and TRBJ2-5; 9 bases agree with TRBD1. In germline, CDR1 is LNHDA, CDR2 SQIVND (reference sequence). The length of the CDR3 is 14 residues. V lost 3 bases to trimming and J lost 5 bases; unmatched junction nucleotides: 4. This chain's CDR3 is CASSIKDRGETQYF. The CDR3 DNA is TGTGCCAGTAGTATTAAGGACAGGGGTGAGACCCAGTACTTC. Full variable domain (remainder filled in from reference TRBV19 and TRBJ2-5): DGGITQSPKYLFRKEGQNVTLSCEQNLNHDAMYWYRQDPGQGLRLIYYSQIVNDFQKGDIAEGYSVSREKKESFPLTVTSAQKNPTAFYLCASSIKDRGETQYFGPGTRLLVL.

The table lists this clonotype with many counts. The V call is TRBV27, the J call TRBJ2-5; 8 bases agree with TRBD1. This CDR3 has 13 amino acids. V lost 4 bases to trimming and J lost 5 bases; unmatched junction nucleotides: 3. The germline gives CDR1 MNHEY, CDR2 SMNVEV (reference sequence). Here the CDR3 reads CASSSRGRETQYF. The DNA for the CDR3 is TGTGCCAGCAGTTCCAGGGGGCGGGAGACCCAGTACTTC.

This clonotype was detected many times. J is TRBJ2-7 and V is TRBV10-3; 7 positions match TRBD1. CDR1 and CDR2 (germline): ENHRY, SYGVKD. The CDR3 spans 11 residues. V lost 9 bases to trimming and J lost 7 bases; unmatched junction nucleotides: 6. Written as DNA, the CDR3 is TGTGCCATAGGGGGCGGAAATGAGCAGTACGTC. Protein product: CAIGGGNEQYV.

V and J are TRBV20-1 and TRBJ2-5; TRBD2 aligns across 8 bases. The CDR3 has 11 residues. Losses at the gene ends were 7 bases for V and 3 bases for J; bases not matched to a gene: 1. Germline loops: CDR1 DFQATT, CDR2 SNEGSKA (reference sequence). The CDR3 region has the DNA TGCAGTGGTAGCGGGGAAGAGACCCAGTACTTC. Amino acid sequence: CSGSGEETQYF.

Here the CDR3 reads CASRRETGGNYGYTF. The CDR3 bases are TGCGCCAGCAGGAGGGAAACAGGGGGGAACTATGGCTACACCTTC. The chain links TRBV5-1 to TRBJ1-2; 8 bases align to TRBD1. CDR3 length: 15 amino acids. Trimming removed 5 bases from V and 2 bases from J; junction bases left unmatched: 8. Germline V CDR1 and CDR2: SGHRS, YFSETQ.

In this sample, this clonotype turned up a few times. The chain couples TRBV6-5 to TRBJ2-7; a weak D match, TRBD2 (6 bases). CDR1 MNHEY and CDR2 SVGAGI come from the germline V gene. The CDR3 loop spans 16 amino acids. Trimming cost V 0 bases and J 3 bases, with 15 bases left between them. DNA of the CDR3: TGTGCCAGCAGTTACTCCCTGGCGGGGACTCACTACGAGCAGTACTTC. Protein sequence: CASSYSLAGTHYEQYF.

There are many counts of this clonotype. The DNA for the CDR3 is TGCGCCAGCAGCTTTCGCGGGGAACCATCGAATACGCAGTATTTT. It translates to CASSFRGEPSNTQYF. The J gene is TRBJ2-3, the V gene TRBV5-1; a possible D gene is TRBD2 (6 bases). V shed 2 bases and J shed 7 bases, with 17 bases lying between them. CDR3 length: 15 amino acids. From germline, CDR1 is SGHRS and CDR2 YFSETQ.